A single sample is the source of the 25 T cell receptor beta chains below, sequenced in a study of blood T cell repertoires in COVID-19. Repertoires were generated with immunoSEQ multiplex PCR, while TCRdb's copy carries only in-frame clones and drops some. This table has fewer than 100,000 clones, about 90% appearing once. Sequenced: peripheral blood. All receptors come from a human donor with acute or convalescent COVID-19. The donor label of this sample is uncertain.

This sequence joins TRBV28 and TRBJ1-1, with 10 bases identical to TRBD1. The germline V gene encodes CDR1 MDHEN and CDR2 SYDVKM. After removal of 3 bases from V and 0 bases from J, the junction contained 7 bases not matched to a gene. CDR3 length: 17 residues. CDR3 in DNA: TGTGCCAGCAGTTTCCCGACAGGGGGCAGGGTGAACACTGAAGCTTTCTTT. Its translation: CASSFPTGGRVNTEAFF. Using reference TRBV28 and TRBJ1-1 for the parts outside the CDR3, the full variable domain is DVKVTQSSRYLVKRTGEKVFLECVQDMDHENMFWYRQDPGLGLRLIYFSYDVKMKEKGDIPEGYSVSREKKERFSLILESASTNQTSMYLCASSFPTGGRVNTEAFFGQGTRLTVV.

This CDR3 reads CASSQVNRGQEKLFF. DNA for the CDR3: TGTGCCAGCAGCCAAGTTAACAGGGGGCAGGAAAAACTGTTTTTT. The chain combines TRBV4-2 with TRBJ1-4, with 9 bases lining up with TRBD1. Germline V gene lookup returns CDR1 LGHNA and CDR2 YNFKEQ. The CDR3 extends over 15 amino acids. The junction had 5 bases not matched to a gene; V was cut back by 1 base and J by 8 bases.

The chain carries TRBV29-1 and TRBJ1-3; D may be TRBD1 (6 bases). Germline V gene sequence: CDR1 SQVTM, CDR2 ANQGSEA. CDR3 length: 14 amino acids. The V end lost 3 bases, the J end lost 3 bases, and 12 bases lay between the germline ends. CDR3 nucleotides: TGCAGCGTTGATGGGGGGGCAGGTGGAAACACCATATATTTT. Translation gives CSVDGGAGGNTIYF. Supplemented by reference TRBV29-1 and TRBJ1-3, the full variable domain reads SAVISQKPSRDICQRGTSLTIQCQVDSQVTMMFWYRQQPGQSLTLIATANQGSEATYESGFVIDKFPISRPNLTFSTLTVSNMSPEDSSIYLCSVDGGAGGNTIYFGEGSWLTVV.

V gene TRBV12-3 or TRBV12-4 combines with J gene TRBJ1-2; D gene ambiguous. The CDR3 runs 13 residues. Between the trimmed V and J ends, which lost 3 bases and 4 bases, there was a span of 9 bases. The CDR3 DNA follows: TGTGCCAGCAGTTTGGAGTTCTCCTATGGCTACACCTTC. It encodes CASSLEFSYGYTF.

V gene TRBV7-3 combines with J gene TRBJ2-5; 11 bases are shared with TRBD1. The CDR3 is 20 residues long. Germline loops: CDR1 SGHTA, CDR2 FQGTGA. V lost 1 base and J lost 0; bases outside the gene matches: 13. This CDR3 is CASSLRGWTGGRGYQETQYF. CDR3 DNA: TGTGCCAGCAGCTTAAGGGGATGGACAGGGGGCCGGGGGTACCAAGAGACCCAGTACTTC. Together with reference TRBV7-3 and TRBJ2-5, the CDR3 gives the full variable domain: GAGVSQTPSNKVTEKGKYVELRCDPISGHTALYWYRQSLGQGPEFLIYFQGTGAADDSGLPNDRFFAVRPEGSVSTLKIQRTERGDSAVYLCASSLRGWTGGRGYQETQYFGPGTRLLVL.

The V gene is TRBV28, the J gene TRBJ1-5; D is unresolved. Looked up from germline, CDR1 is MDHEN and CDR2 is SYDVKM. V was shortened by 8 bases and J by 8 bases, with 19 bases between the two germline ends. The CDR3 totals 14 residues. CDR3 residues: CASDSLKSIKPQHF. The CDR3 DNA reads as TGTGCCAGCGATTCGCTAAAGTCAATTAAGCCCCAGCATTTT.

The CDR3 region is CASSPRDSGGYNEQFF. The CDR3 DNA follows: TGTGCCAGCAGCCCCCGTGACAGCGGGGGATACAATGAGCAGTTCTTC. V gene TRBV7-2 combines with J gene TRBJ2-1; 8 bases are a match to TRBD2. CDR1 is SGHTA and CDR2 is FQGNSA in the germline V gene. CDR3 size: 16 residues. Germline trimming cut 5 bases from V and 4 bases from J; bases unmatched to any gene: 10.

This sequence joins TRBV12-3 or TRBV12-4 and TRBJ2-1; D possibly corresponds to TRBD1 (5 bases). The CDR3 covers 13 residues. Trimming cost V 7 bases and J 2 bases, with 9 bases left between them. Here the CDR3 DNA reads TGTGCCAGCACCGCGGACACCTACAATGAGCAGTTCTTC. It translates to CASTADTYNEQFF.

This chain's CDR3 is CASSRRQGAGTEAFF. In DNA, the CDR3 is TGTGCCAGCAGCAGACGACAGGGGGCGGGCACTGAAGCTTTCTTT. The V gene is TRBV7-9, the J gene TRBJ1-1; the match to TRBD1 covers 10 bases. The CDR3 covers 15 residues. Looked up from germline, CDR1 is SEHNR and CDR2 is FQNEAQ (reference sequence). J gave up 4 bases and V 5 bases, and 7 bases lay outside the gene matches.

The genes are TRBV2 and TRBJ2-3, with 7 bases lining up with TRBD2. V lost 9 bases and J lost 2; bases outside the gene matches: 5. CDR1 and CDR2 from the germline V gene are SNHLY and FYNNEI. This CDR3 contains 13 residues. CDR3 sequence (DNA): TGTGCCAGGTCCGGGACTACCACAGATACGCAGTATTTT. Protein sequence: CARSGTTTDTQYF. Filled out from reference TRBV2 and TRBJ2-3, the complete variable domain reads EPEVTQTPSHQVTQMGQEVILRCVPISNHLYFYWYRQILGQKVEFLVSFYNNEISEKSEIFDDQFSVERPDGSNFTLKIRSTKLEDSAMYFCARSGTTTDTQYFGPGTRLTVL.

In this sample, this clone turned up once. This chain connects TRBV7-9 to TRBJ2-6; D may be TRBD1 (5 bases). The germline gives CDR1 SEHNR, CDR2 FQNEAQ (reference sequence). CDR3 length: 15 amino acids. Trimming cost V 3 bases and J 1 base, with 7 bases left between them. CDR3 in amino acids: CASSFPGSGANVLTF. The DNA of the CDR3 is TGTGCCAGCAGCTTTCCAGGGTCTGGGGCCAACGTCCTGACTTTC.

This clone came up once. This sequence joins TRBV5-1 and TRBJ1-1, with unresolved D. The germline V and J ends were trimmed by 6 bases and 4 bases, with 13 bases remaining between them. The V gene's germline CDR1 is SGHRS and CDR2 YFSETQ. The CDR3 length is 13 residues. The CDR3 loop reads CASTLGGVTEAFF. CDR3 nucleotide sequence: TGCGCCAGCACCCTTGGAGGAGTCACTGAAGCTTTCTTT.

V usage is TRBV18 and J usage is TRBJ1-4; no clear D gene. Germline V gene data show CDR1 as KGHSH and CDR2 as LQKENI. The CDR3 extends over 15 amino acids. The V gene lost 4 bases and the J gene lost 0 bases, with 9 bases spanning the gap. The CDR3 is CASSLRAATNEKLFF. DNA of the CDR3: TGTGCCAGCTCACTCCGAGCGGCAACTAATGAAAAACTGTTTTTT.

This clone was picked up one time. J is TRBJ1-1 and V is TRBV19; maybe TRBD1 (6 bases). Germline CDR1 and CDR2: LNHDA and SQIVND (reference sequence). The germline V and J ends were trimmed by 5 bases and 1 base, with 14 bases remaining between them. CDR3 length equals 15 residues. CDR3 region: CASSAAGHPNTEAFF. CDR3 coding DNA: TGTGCCAGTAGTGCAGCGGGACACCCGAACACTGAAGCTTTCTTT.

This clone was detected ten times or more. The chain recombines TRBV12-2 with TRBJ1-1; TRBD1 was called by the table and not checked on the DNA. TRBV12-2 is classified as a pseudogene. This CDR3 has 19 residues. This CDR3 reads CASRSGDREGQGLNTEAFF. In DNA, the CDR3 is TGTGCAAGTCGCTCAGGCGACAGGGAAGGCCAAGGTTTGAACACTGAAGCTTTCTTT.

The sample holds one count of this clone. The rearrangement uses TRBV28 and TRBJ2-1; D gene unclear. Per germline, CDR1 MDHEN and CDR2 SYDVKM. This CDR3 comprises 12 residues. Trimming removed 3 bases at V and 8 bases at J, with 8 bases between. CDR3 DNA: TGTGCCAGCAGTTTCCCCAACTATGAGCAGTTCTTC. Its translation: CASSFPNYEQFF.

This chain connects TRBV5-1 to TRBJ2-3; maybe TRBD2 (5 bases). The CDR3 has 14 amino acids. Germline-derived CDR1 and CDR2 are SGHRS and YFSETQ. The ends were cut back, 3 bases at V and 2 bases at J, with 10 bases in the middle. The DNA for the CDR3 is TGCGCCAGCAGCTATCCGGGAACCACAGATACGCAGTATTTT. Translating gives CASSYPGTTDTQYF. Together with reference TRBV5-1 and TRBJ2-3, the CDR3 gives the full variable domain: KAGVTQTPRYLIKTRGQQVTLSCSPISGHRSVSWYQQTPGQGLQFLFEYFSETQRNKGNFPGRFSGRQFSNSRSEMNVSTLELGDSALYLCASSYPGTTDTQYFGPGTRLTVL.

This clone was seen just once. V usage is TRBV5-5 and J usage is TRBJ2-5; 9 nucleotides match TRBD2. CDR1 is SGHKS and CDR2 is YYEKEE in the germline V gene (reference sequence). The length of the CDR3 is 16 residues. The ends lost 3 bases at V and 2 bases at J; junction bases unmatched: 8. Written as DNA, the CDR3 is TGTGCCAGCAGCTCAACAGCGGGGGGATATCAAGAGACCCAGTACTTC. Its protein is CASSSTAGGYQETQYF.

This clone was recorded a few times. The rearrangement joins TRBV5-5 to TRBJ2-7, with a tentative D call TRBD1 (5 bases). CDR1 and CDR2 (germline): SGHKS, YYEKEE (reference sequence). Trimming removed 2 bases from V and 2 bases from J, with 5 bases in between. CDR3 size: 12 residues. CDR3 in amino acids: CASSLGAYEQYF. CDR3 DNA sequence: TGTGCCAGCAGCTTAGGGGCCTACGAGCAGTACTTC. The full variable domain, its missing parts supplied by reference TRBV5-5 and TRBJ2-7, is DAGVTQSPTHLIKTRGQQVTLRCSPISGHKSVSWYQQVLGQGPQFIFQYYEKEERGRGNFPDRFSARQFPNYSSELNVNALLLGDSALYLCASSLGAYEQYFGPGTRLTVT.

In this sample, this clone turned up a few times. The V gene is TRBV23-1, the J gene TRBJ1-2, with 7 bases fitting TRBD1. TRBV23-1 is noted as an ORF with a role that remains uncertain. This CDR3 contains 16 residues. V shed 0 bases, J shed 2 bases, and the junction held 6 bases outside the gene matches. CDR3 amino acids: CASSQSSTGSNYGYTF. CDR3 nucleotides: TGCGCCAGCAGTCAATCGTCGACAGGGAGCAACTATGGCTACACCTTC.

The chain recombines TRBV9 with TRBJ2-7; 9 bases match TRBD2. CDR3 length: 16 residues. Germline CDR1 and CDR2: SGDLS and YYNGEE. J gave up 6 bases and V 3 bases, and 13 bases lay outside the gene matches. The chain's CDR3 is CASSAREGASAGEQYF. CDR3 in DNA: TGTGCCAGCAGCGCGCGGGAGGGGGCTAGCGCTGGCGAGCAGTACTTC.

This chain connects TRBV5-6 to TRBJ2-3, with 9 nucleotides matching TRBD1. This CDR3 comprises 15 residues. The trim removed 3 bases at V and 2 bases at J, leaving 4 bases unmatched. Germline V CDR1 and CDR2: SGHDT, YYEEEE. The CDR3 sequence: CASSWRTGDTDTQYF. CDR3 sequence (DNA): TGTGCCAGCAGCTGGAGGACAGGGGACACAGATACGCAGTATTTT.

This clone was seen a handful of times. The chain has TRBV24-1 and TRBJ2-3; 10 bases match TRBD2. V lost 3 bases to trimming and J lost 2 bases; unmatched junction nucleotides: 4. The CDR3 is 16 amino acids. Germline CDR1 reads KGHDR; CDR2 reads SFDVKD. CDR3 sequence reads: CATSDDSGGYTDTQYF. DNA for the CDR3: TGTGCCACCAGTGATGATAGCGGGGGGTACACAGATACGCAGTATTTT.

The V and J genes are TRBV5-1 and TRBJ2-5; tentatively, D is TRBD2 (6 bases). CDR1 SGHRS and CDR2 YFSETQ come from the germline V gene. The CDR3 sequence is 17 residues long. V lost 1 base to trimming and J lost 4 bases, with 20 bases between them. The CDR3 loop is CASSLSWGGGLGETQYF. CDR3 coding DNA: TGCGCCAGCAGCTTGTCTTGGGGAGGAGGGCTTGGAGAGACCCAGTACTTC.

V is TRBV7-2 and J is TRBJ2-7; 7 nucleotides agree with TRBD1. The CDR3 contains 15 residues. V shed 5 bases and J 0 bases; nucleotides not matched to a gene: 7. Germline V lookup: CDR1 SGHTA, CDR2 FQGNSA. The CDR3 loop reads CASSTRGQNSYEQYF. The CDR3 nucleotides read TGTGCCAGCAGCACCAGGGGACAGAACTCCTACGAGCAGTACTTC.